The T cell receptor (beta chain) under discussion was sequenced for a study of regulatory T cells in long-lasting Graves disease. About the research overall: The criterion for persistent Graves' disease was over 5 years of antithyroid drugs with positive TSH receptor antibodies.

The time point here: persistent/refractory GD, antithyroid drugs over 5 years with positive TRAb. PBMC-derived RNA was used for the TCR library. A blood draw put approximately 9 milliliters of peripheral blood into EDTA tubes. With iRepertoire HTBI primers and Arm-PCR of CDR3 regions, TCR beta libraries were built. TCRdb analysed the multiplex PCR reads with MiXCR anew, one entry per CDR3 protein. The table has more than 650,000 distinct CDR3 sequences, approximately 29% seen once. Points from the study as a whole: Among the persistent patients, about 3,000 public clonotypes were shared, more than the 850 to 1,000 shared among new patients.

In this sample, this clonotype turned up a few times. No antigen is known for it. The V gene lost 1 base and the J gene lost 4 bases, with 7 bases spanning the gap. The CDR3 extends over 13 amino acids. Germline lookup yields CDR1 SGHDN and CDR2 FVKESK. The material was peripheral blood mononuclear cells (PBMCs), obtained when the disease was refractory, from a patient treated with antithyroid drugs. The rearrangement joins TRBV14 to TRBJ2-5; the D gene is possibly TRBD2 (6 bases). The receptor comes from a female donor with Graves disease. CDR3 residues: CASSQGAGETQYF. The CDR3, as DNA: TGTGCCAGCAGCCAAGGAGCGGGAGAGACCCAGTACTTC.